These 3 T cell receptor beta chains were all obtained from the same sample, sequenced in a study of T cell changes during pregnancy in multiple sclerosis. Libraries were prepared by immunoSEQ multiplex PCR; TCRdb keeps only in-frame clonotypes and omits some of them. The table includes about 89,000 clones, about 94% detected once. The sequenced sample was peripheral blood, obtained after pregnancy. These receptors came from a female donor in good health, enrolled as a control in a pregnancy study.

The chain employs TRBV7-9 and TRBJ1-2; D may be TRBD1 (5 bases). Germline CDR1 and CDR2: SEHNR and FQNEAQ (reference sequence). The CDR3 runs to 15 residues. V dropped 1 base and J dropped 3 bases, with 12 bases sitting between them. The CDR3 nucleotides are TGTGCCAGCAGCTTAGGCAGGGTTGGTGACTATGGCTACACCTTC. Residues: CASSLGRVGDYGYTF.

V is TRBV28 and J is TRBJ1-5, with 12 bases aligning to TRBD1. The germline gives CDR1 MDHEN, CDR2 SYDVKM. There are 18 residues in the CDR3. With 5 bases clipped from V and 2 bases from J, the junction kept 10 bases outside the gene matches. This CDR3 is CASSTPGQGAHGNQPQHF. CDR3 sequence (DNA): TGTGCCAGCAGTACCCCGGGACAGGGGGCGCACGGCAATCAGCCCCAGCATTTT.

CDR3 amino acids: CASSRMPGQGGTDTQYF. In DNA, the CDR3 is TGTGCCAGCAGCCGGATGCCGGGACAGGGGGGTACAGATACGCAGTATTTT. V gene TRBV9 combines with J gene TRBJ2-3, with TRBD1 identical over 11 bases. V dropped 4 bases and J dropped 3; count of bases not matched to a gene: 10. Per the germline V gene, CDR1 is SGDLS and CDR2 is YYNGEE. CDR3 length: 17 amino acids.